The clone carrying this TCR beta chain was seen ten or more times. This sample was taken from a study of regulatory T cells in long-lasting Graves disease. Across the whole study: Over 5 years of antithyroid drugs with positive TSH receptor antibodies was taken to mean persistent Graves' disease.

The junction had 10 bases not matched to a gene; V was cut back by 5 bases and J by 1 base. This CDR3 is 16 amino acids long. CDR1 and CDR2 from the germline V gene are SEHNR and FQNEAQ (reference sequence). Described time point: persistent/refractory GD, antithyroid drugs over 5 years with positive TRAb. PBMCs provided the RNA from which the TCR library was made. The authors built TCR beta libraries using iRepertoire HTBI primers and Arm-PCR of CDR3 regions. TCRdb passed the multiplex PCR reads through MiXCR, listing each CDR3 protein once. The data show a few hundred thousand distinct CDR3 sequences, roughly 21% seen once.

The gene calls are TRBV7-9 and TRBJ2-7; 8 nucleotides agree with TRBD2. The sample consisted of peripheral blood mononuclear cells (PBMCs), taken when the disease was refractory, from a patient treated with antithyroid drugs. The TCR sequence derives from a female donor with Graves disease. CDR3 in amino acids: CASSRLGSGKSYEQYF. In DNA form, the CDR3 reads TGTGCCAGCAGCCGCTTGGGTAGCGGGAAATCCTACGAGCAGTACTTC.